This entry lists 4 T cell receptor beta chains sequenced from one sample in a study of control samples from healthy donors and cancer patients. Sequencing used immunoSEQ multiplex PCR; TCRdb keeps in-frame clones, though not all of them. The sample consists of about 79,000 clones, over 85% of them appearing once. The sample consisted of PBMCs. The source is a woman in her forties with lung cancer.

The chain recombines TRBV5-4 with TRBJ1-6, with D possibly TRBD1 on 5 matching bases. Germline V gene sequence: CDR1 SGHNT, CDR2 YYREEE (reference sequence). V shed 0 bases and J shed 6 bases, with 7 bases lying between them. The CDR3 is 14 amino acids. The CDR3 reads CASSLVQGNSPLHF. The DNA for the CDR3 is TGTGCCAGCAGCTTGGTTCAGGGTAATTCACCCCTCCACTTT. The full variable domain, its missing parts supplied by reference TRBV5-4 and TRBJ1-6, is ETGVTQSPTHLIKTRGQQVTLRCSSQSGHNTVSWYQQALGQGPQFIFQYYREEENGRGNFPPRFSGLQFPNYSSELNVNALELDDSALYLCASSLVQGNSPLHFGNGTRLTVT.

This clone has a single count. This chain uses TRBV6-6 with TRBJ1-5, with a weak D call TRBD1 (6 bases). The CDR3 contains 16 residues. Germline V gives CDR1 MNHNY, CDR2 SVGAGI (reference sequence). With 5 bases removed from V and 3 bases from J, the gap between germline ends came to 17 bases. This CDR3 is CASSRSGGAFNQPQHF. For the CDR3, the DNA is TGTGCCAGCAGTCGAAGCGGGGGGGCCTTCAATCAGCCCCAGCATTTT.

The chain links TRBV4-1 to TRBJ2-2; D is unclear. V lost 3 bases, J lost 7 bases, and 3 bases lay in between. The CDR3 consists of 11 residues. In germline, CDR1 is MGHRA, CDR2 YSYEKL. The CDR3 region is CASSHHGELFF. CDR3 coding DNA: TGCGCCAGCAGCCATCACGGGGAGCTGTTTTTT.

This rearrangement joins TRBV5-4 to TRBJ2-7, with D possibly being TRBD2 (6 bases). CDR1 SGHNT and CDR2 YYREEE come from the germline V gene (reference sequence). The CDR3 covers 16 residues. Trimming pared 4 bases from V and 0 bases from J, leaving 17 bases between. CDR3 amino acids: CASSPGVAVSSYEQYF. CDR3 in DNA: TGTGCCAGCAGCCCGGGGGTAGCGGTGAGCTCCTACGAGCAGTACTTC. Together with reference TRBV5-4 and TRBJ2-7, the CDR3 gives the full variable domain: ETGVTQSPTHLIKTRGQQVTLRCSSQSGHNTVSWYQQALGQGPQFIFQYYREEENGRGNFPPRFSGLQFPNYSSELNVNALELDDSALYLCASSPGVAVSSYEQYFGPGTRLTVT.